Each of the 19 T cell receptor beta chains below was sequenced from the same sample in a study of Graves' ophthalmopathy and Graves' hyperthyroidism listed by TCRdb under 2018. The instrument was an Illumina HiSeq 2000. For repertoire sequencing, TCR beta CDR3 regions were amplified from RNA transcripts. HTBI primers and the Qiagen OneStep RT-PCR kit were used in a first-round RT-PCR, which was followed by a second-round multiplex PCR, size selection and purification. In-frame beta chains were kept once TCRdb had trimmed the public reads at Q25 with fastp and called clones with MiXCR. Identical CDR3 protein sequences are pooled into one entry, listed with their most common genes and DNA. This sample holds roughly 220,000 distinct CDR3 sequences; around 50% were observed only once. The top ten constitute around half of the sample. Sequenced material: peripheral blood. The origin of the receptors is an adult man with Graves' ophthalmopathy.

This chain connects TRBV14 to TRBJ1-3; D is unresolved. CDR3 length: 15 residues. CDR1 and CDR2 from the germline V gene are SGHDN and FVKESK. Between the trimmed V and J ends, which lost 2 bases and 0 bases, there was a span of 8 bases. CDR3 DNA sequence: TGTGCCAGCAGCCAAAATCTGATCTCTGGAAACACCATATATTTT. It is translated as CASSQNLISGNTIYF.

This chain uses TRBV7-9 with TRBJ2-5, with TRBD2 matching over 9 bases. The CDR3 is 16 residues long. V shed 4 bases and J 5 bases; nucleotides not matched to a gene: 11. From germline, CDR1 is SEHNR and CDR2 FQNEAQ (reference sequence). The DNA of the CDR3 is TGTGCCAGCAGCTCTCTTAGCGGGGGTAATCGGGAGACCCAGTACTTC. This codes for CASSSLSGGNRETQYF.

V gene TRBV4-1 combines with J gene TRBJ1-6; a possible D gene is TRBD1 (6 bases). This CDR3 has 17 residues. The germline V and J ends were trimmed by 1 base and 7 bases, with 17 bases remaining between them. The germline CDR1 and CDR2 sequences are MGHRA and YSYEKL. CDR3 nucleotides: TGCGCCAGCAGCCAAGCTGCGACAGGCCTCTACAATTCACCCCTCCACTTT. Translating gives CASSQAATGLYNSPLHF.

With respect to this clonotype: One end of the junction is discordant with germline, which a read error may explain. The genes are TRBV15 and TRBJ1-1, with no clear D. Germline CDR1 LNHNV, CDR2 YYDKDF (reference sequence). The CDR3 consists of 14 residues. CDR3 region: CATSRVEMNAEAFF. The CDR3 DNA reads TGTGCCACCAGCAGAGTTGAAATGAACGCTGAAGCTTTCTTT.

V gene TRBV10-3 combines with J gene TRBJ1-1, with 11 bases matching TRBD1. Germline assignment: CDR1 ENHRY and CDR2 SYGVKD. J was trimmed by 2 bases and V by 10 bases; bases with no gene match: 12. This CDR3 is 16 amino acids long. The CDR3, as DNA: TGTGCCACCCGAGGACAGGGGGCCTTAGGAAACACTGAAGCTTTCTTT. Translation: CATRGQGALGNTEAFF.

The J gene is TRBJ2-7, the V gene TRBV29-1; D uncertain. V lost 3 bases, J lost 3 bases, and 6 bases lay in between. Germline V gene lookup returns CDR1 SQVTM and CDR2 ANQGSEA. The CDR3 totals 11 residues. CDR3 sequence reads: CSVEDDYEQYF. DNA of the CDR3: TGCAGCGTTGAGGACGACTACGAGCAGTACTTC.

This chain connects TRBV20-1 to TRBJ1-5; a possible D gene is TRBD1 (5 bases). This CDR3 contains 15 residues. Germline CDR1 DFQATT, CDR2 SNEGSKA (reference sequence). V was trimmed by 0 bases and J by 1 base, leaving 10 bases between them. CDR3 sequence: CSARDGGESNQPQHF. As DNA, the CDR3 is TGCAGTGCTAGAGATGGAGGGGAGAGCAATCAGCCCCAGCATTTT.

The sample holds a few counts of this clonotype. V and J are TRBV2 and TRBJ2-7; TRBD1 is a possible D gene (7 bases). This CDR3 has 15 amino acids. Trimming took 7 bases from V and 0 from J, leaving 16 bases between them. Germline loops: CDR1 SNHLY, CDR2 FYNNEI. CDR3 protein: CASIFRGESSYEQYF. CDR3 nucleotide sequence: TGTGCCAGCATTTTCAGGGGGGAAAGCTCCTACGAGCAGTACTTC.

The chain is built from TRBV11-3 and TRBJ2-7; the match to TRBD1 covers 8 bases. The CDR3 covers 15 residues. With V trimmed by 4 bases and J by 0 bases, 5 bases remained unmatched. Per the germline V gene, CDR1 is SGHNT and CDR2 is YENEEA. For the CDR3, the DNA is TGTGCCAGCAGCTCAAGACAGGGGAGCTCCTACGAGCAGTACTTC. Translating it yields CASSSRQGSSYEQYF.

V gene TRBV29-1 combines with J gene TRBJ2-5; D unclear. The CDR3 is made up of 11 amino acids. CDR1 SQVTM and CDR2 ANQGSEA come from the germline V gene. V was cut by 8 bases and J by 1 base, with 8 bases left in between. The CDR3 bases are TGCAGCTTCCACACCCAAGAGACCCAGTACTTC. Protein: CSFHTQETQYF.

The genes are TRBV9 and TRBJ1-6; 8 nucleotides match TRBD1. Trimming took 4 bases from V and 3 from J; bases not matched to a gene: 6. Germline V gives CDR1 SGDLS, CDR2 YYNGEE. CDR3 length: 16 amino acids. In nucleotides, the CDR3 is TGTGCCAGCAGCCACGGACAGGGCAACTATAATTCACCCCTCCACTTT. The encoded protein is CASSHGQGNYNSPLHF.

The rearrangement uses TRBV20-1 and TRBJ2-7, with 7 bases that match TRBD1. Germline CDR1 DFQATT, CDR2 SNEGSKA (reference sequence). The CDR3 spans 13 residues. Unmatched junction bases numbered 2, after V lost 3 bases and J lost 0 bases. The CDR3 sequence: CSASRDSSYEQYF. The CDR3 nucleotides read TGCAGTGCTAGTAGGGACAGCTCCTACGAGCAGTACTTC.

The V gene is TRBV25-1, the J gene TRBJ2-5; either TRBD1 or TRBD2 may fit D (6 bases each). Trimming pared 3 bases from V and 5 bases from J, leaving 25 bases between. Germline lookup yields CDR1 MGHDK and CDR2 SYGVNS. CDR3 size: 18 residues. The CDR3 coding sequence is TGTGCCAGCAGTGATCGTAGCCGGGGGCCGTCCGTCGGGGAGACCCAGTACTTC. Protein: CASSDRSRGPSVGETQYF.

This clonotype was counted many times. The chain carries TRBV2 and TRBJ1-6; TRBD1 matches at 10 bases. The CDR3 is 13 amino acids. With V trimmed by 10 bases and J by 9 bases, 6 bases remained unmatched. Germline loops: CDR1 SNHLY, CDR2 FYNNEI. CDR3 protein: CATTGTGASPLHF. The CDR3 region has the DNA TGTGCCACCACCGGGACAGGGGCTTCACCCCTCCACTTT.

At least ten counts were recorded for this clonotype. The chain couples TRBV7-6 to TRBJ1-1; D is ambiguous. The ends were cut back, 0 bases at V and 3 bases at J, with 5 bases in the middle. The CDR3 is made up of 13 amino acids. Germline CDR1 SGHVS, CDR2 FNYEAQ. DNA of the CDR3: TGTGCCAGCAGCTTAGCGATGGACACTGAAGCTTTCTTT. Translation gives CASSLAMDTEAFF.

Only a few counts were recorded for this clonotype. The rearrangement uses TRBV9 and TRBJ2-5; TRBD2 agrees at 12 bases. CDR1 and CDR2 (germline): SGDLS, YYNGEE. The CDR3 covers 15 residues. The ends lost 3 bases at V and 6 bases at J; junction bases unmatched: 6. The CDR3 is CASSASTSGSQTQYF. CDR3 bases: TGTGCCAGCAGCGCCTCGACTAGCGGGAGCCAGACCCAGTACTTC.

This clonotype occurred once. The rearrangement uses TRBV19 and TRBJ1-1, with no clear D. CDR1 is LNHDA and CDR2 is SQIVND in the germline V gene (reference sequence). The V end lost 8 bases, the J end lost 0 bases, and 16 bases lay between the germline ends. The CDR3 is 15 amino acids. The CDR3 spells CASESRAGLNTEAFF. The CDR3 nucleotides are TGTGCCAGTGAGTCGAGGGCAGGCCTGAACACTGAAGCTTTCTTT.

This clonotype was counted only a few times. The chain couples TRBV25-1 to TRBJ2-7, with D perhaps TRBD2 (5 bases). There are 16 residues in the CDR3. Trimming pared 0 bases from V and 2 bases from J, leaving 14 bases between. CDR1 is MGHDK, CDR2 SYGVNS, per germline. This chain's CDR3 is CASSEYLASRTYEQYF. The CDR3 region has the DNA TGTGCCAGCAGTGAATATTTGGCTAGCAGGACCTACGAGCAGTACTTC.

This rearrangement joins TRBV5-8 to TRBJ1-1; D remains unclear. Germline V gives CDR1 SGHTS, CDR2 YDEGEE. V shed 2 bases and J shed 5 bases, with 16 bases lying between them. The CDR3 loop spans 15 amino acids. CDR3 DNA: TGTGCCAGCAGCTTTTCGTCCCACCGAAGGACTGAAGCTTTCTTT. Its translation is CASSFSSHRRTEAFF. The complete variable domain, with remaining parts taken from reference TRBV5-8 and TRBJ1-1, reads EAGVTQSPTHLIKTRGQQATLRCSPISGHTSVYWYQQALGLGLQFLLWYDEGEERNRGNFPPRFSGRQFPNYSSELNVNALELEDSALYLCASSFSSHRRTEAFFGQGTRLTVV.